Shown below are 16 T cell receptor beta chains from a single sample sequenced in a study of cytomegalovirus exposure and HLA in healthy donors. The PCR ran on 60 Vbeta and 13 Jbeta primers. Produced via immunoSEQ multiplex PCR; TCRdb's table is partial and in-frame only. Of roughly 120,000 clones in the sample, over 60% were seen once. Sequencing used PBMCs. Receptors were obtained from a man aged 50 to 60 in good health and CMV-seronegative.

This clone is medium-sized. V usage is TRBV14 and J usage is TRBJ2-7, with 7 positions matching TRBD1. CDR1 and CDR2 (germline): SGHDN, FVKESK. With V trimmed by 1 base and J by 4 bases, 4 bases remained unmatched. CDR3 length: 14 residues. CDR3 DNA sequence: TGTGCCAGCAGCCAAGGGGCCAGGGGGTACGAGCAGTACTTC. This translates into CASSQGARGYEQYF.

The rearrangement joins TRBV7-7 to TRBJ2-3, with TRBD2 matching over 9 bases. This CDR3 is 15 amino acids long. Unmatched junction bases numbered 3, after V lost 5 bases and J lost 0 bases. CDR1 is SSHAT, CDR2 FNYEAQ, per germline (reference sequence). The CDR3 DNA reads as TGTGCCAGCAGCAACCTAGCGGGGAGCACAGATACGCAGTATTTT. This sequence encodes CASSNLAGSTDTQYF.

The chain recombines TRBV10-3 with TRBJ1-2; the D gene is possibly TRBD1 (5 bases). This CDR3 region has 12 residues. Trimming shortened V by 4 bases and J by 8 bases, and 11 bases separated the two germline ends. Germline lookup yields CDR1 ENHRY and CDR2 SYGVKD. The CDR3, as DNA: TGTGCCATCAGTGCTTCGGGGGACGGCTACACCTTC. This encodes CAISASGDGYTF.

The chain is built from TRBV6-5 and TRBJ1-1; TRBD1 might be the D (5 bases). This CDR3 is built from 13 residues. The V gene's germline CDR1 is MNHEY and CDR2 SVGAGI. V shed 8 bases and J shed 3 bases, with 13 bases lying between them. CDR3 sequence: CASRNQGDTEAFF. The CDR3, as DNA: TGTGCCAGCCGGAATCAGGGTGACACTGAAGCTTTCTTT.

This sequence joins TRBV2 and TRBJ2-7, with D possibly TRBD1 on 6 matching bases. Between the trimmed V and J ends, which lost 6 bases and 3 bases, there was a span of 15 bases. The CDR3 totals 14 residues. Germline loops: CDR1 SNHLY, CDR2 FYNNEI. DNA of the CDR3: TGTGCCAGCAGCTTTACAGGGCTTGACTACGAGCAGTACTTC. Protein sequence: CASSFTGLDYEQYF.

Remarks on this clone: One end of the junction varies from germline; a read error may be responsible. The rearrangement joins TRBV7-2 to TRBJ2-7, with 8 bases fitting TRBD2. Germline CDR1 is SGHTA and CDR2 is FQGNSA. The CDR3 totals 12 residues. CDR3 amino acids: CASSLVTSGPQF. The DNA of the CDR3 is TGTGCCAGCAGCTTAGTAACTAGCGGCCCCCAATTC.

CDR3 DNA: TGTGCCAGCAGCCTCCGCCGGGACAGGGGGAACTATGGCTACACCTTC. Amino acids: CASSLRRDRGNYGYTF. The chain is built from TRBV7-2 and TRBJ1-2; TRBD1 agrees at 11 bases. J gave up 2 bases and V 5 bases, and 7 bases lay outside the gene matches. CDR1 and CDR2 from the germline V gene are SGHTA and FQGNSA. CDR3 length equals 16 residues.

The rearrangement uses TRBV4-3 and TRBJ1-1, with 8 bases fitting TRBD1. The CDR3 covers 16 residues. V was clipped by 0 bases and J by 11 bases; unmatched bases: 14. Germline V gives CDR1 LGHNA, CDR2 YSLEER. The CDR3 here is CASSQDGRGTGRSAFF. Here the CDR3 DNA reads TGCGCCAGCAGCCAAGATGGGAGAGGGACAGGACGGTCGGCTTTCTTT.

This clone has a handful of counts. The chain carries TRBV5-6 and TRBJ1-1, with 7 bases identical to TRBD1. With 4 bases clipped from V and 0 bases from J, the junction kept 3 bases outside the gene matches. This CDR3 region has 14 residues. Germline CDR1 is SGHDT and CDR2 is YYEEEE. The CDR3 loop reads CASSIRGLNTEAFF. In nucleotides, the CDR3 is TGTGCCAGCAGCATAAGGGGGCTGAACACTGAAGCTTTCTTT.

For the CDR3, the DNA is TGTGCCAGTAGTATGGGCCGCCTTTCCTACGAGCAGTACTTC. It specifies CASSMGRLSYEQYF. This chain links TRBV19 with TRBJ2-7; D is undetermined. This CDR3 contains 14 residues. The germline V gene has CDR1 LNHDA and CDR2 SQIVND (reference sequence). With 3 bases removed from V and 1 base from J, the gap between germline ends came to 10 bases.

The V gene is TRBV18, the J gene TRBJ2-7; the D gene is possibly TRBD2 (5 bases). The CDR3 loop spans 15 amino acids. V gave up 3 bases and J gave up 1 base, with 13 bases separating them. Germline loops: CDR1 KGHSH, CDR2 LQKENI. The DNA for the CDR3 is TGTGCCAGCTCACCTGGAGGCCTTGGATCCTACGAGCAGTACGTC. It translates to CASSPGGLGSYEQYV.

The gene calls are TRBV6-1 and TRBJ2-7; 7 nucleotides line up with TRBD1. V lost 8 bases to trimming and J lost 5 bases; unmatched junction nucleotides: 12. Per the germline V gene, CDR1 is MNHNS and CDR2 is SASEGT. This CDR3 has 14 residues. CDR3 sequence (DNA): TGTGCCAGCGGGAATATGGGGGACAGTGACGAGCAGTACGTC. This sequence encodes CASGNMGDSDEQYV.

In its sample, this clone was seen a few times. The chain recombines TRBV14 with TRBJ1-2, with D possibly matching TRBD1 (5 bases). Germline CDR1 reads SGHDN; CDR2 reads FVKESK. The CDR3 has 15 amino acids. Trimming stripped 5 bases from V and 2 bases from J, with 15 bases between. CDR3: CASSTWDSANYGYTF. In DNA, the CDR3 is TGTGCCAGCAGCACCTGGGACTCCGCAAACTATGGCTACACCTTC. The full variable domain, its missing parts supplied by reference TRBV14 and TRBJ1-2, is EAGVTQFPSHSVIEKGQTVTLRCDPISGHDNLYWYRRVMGKEIKFLLHFVKESKQDESGMPNNRFLAERTGGTYSTLKVQPAELEDSGVYFCASSTWDSANYGYTFGSGTRLTVV.

In DNA, the CDR3 is TGTGCCAGCAGCTTAGGGGGGGCAGATGAGCAGTTCTTC. Protein sequence: CASSLGGADEQFF. This rearrangement joins TRBV5-4 to TRBJ2-1; a weak D match, TRBD2 (7 bases). Germline CDR1 SGHNT, CDR2 YYREEE (reference sequence). The V end was cut by 2 bases, the J end by 8 bases, with 11 bases between. There are 13 residues in the CDR3.

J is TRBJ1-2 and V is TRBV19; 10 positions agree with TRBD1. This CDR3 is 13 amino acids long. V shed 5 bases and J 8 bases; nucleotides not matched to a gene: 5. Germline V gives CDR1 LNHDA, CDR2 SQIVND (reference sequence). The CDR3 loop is CASSSGTGVGYTF. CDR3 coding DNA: TGTGCCAGTAGTTCCGGGACAGGGGTAGGCTACACCTTC.

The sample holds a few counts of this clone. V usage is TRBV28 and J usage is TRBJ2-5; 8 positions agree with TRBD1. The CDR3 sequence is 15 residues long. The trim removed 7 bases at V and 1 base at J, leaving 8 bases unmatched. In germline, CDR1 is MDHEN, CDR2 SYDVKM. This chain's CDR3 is CASISGGWAQETQYF. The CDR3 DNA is TGTGCCAGCATCTCAGGGGGCTGGGCCCAAGAGACCCAGTACTTC.